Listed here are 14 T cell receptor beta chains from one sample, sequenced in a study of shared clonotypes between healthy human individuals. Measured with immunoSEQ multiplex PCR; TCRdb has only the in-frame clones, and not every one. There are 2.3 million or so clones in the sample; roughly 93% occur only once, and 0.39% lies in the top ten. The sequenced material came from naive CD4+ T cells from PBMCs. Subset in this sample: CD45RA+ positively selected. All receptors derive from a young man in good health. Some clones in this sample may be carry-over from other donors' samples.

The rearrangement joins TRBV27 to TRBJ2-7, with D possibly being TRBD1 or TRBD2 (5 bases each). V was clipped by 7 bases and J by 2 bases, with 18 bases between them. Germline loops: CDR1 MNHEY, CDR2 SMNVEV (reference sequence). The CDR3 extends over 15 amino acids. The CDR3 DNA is TGTGCCAGCACCTTCTCGGGGACGGTAACCTACGAGCAGTACTTC. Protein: CASTFSGTVTYEQYF.

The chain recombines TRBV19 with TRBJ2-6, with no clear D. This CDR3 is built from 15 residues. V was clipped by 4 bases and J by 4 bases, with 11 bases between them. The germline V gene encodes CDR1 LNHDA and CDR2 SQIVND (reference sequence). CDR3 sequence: CASSTTTAGANVLTF. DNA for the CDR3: TGTGCCAGTAGTACCACTACGGCGGGGGCCAACGTCCTGACTTTC.

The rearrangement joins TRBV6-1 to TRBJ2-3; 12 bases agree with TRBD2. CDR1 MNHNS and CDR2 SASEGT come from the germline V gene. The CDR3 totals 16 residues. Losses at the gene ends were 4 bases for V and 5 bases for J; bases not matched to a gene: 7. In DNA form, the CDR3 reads TGTGCCAGCAGTGCTTCACTAGCGGGAGGAGGAGATACGCAGTATTTT. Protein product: CASSASLAGGGDTQYF.

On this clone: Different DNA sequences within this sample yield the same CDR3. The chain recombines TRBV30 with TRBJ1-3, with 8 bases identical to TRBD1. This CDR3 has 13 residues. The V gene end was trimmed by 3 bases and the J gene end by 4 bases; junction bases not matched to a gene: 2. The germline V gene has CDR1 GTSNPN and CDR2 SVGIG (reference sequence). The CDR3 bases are TGTGCCTGGAGCCGGGACAGGGGAAACACCATATATTTT. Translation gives CAWSRDRGNTIYF.

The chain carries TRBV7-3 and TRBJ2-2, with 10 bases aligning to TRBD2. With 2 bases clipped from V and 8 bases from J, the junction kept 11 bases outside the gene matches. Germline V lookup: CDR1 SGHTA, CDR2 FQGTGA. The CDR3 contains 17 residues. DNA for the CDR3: TGTGCCAGCAGCTTATTAACTAGCGGGACCGCAGGAGGGGAGCTGTTTTTT. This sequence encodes CASSLLTSGTAGGELFF.

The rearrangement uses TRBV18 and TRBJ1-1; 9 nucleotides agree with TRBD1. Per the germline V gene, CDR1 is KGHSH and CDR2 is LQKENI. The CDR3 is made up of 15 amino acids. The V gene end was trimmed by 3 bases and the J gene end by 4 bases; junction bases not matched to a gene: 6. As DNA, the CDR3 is TGTGCCAGCTCACCGGAACAGGGGGCCGGCACTGAAGCTTTCTTT. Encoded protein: CASSPEQGAGTEAFF. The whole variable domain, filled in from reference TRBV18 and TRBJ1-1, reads NAGVMQNPRHLVRRRGQEARLRCSPMKGHSHVYWYRQLPEEGLKFMVYLQKENIIDESGMPKERFSAEFPKEGPSILRIQQVVRGDSAAYFCASSPEQGAGTEAFFGQGTRLTVV.

CDR3 nucleotides: TGTGCCAGCAGTTTAGCGGGTCTCTACAATGAGCAGTTCTTC. Translated: CASSLAGLYNEQFF. The chain carries TRBV28 and TRBJ2-1, with D perhaps matching TRBD2 (5 bases). The V end lost 2 bases, the J end lost 3 bases, and 8 bases lay between the germline ends. The germline V gene has CDR1 MDHEN and CDR2 SYDVKM. CDR3 length: 14 residues.

CDR3 coding DNA: TGTGCCAGCAGTGACACTACCCGGCTAGCGGGAACCTCCTACAATGAGCAGTTCTTC. Encoded protein: CASSDTTRLAGTSYNEQFF. The gene calls are TRBV6-4 and TRBJ2-1; TRBD2 agrees at 9 bases. This CDR3 comprises 19 residues. Germline V gene sequence: CDR1 MRHNA, CDR2 SNTAGT. V trimming: 2 bases; J trimming: 0 bases; junction bases outside the gene matches: 11.

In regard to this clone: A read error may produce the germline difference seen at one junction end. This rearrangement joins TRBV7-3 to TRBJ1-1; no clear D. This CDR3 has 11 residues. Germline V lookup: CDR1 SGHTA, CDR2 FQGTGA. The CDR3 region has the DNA TGTGCCAGCAGCACTAACAATGAAGCTTTCTTT. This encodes CASSTNNEAFF.

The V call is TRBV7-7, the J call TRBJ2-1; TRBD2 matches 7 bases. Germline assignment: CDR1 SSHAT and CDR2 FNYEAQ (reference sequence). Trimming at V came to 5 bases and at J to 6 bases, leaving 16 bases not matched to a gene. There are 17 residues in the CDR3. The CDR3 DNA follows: TGTGCCAGCAGCACCAGGGAGCGGGATATACAACCCAATGAGCAGTTCTTC. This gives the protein CASSTRERDIQPNEQFF.

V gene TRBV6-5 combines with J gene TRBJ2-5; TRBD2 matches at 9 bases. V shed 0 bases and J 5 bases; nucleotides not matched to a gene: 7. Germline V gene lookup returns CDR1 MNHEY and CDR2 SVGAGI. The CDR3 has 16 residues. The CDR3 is CASSYSSSGTRETQYF. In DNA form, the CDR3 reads TGTGCCAGCAGTTACTCGTCTAGCGGGACTCGTGAGACCCAGTACTTC.

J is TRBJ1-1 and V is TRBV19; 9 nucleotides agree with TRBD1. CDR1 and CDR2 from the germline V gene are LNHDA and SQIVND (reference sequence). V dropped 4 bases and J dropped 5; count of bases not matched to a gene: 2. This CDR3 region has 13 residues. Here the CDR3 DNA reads TGTGCCAGTAGTACAGACAGGGGGACTGAAGCTTTCTTT. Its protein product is CASSTDRGTEAFF.

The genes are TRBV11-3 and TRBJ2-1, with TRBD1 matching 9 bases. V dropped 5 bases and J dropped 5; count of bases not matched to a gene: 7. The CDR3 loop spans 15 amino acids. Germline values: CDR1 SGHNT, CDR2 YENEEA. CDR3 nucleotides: TGTGCCAGCAGCCTCCGGGACAGGGTGGACAATGAGCAGTTCTTC. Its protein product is CASSLRDRVDNEQFF.

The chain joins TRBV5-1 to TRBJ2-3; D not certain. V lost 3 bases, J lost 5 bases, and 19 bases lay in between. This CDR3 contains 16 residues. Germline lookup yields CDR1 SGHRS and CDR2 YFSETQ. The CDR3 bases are TGCGCCAGCAGCTCGAGAGTCCCGATTTTGGGAGATACGCAGTATTTT. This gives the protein CASSSRVPILGDTQYF.